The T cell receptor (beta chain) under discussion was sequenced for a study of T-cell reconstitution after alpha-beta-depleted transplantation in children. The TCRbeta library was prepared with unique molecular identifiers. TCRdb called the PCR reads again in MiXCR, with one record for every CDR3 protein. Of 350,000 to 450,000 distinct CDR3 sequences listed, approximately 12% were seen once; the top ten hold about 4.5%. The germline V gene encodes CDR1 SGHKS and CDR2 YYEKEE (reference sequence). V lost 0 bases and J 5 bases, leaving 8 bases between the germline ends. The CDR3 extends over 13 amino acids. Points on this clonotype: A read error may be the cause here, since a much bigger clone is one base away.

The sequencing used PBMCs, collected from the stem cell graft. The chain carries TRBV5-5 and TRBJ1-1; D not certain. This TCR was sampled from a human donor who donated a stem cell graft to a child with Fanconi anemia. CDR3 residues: CASSLDVWTEAFF. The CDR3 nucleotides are TGTGCCAGCAGCTTGGACGTGTGGACTGAAGCTTTCTTT. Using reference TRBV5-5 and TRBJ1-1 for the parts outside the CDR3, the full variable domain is DAGVTQSPTHLIKTRGQQVTLRCSPISGHKSVSWYQQVLGQGPQFIFQYYEKEERGRGNFPDRFSARQFPNYSSELNVNALLLGDSALYLCASSLDVWTEAFFGQGTRLTVV.